This T cell receptor (beta chain) derives from a study of blood T cells in healthy people across ages. Germline assignment: CDR1 SGHRS and CDR2 YFSETQ. The V segment lost 1 base and the J segment 2 bases; nucleotides outside the gene matches: 3. The CDR3 spans 16 residues. This clonotype has a count of ten or more. No antigen is known for it. General observations from the study: Age advanced and TCR beta diversity per million T cells fell, roughly linearly. Researchers report that TCR beta diversity correlated strongly with naive T cell percentage.

The authors ran a second PCR of about 7 to 12 cycles using a sample-barcoded 5' primer and a J-beta primer mix. The template-switch adaptor, which had 12 random nucleotides, put a tag on each cDNA molecule. TCRdb re-analysed the 5' RACE reads in MiXCR, keeping a single row per CDR3 protein. The table shows roughly 900,000 distinct CDR3 sequences, with less than 35% occurring only once. The V call is TRBV5-1, the J call TRBJ2-3; 11 bases map to TRBD2. This receptor was identified in a woman older than 75 in good health. Sequencing was performed on blood. The CDR3 DNA is TGCGCCAGCAGCTTGCCTAGCGGGGGGAACACAGATACGCAGTATTTT. Residues: CASSLPSGGNTDTQYF.